This entry concerns a single T cell receptor (beta chain). What it recognizes is unknown. Trimming stripped 2 bases from V and 4 bases from J, with 9 bases between. Germline V gene data show CDR1 as MNHEY and CDR2 as SVGAGI. This CDR3 is built from 15 residues. Prior to sequencing, the ViraFEST assay stimulated PBMC with viral peptide pools, which expanded the antigen-specific CD4+ T cells. Cells that had been cultured for roughly 9 days were the source of isolated CD4+ T cells. This person caught SARS-CoV-2 sometime from March to December 2020, and PCR testing confirmed the infection. Cultures used more than 1.5 million PBMC per well, about 10 IU/ml IL-2 and 9.5 to 10 ug/ml peptides. Profiling relied on immunoSEQ multiplex PCR, and the TCRdb table lists in-frame clones only, not all of them. The repertoire holds around 30,000 clones, approximately 80% seen once, with about 19% in the top ten. The sample is drawn from a study of vaccination effects on CD4 cells after COVID-19. Overall study findings and caveats: The study found marked clonal contraction of infection- and vaccine-induced clones late after vaccination. Small numbers of convalescent patients limited the study. It also lacked early post-infection timepoints.

Sequencing used CD4+ T cells from PBMCs cultured with HCoV-NL63 spike peptides, obtained before COVID-19 vaccination. The chain links TRBV6-5 to TRBJ2-6; D assignment may be TRBD1 or TRBD2 (5 bases each). This receptor was taken from a human donor who had a prior SARS-CoV-2 infection. The CDR3 DNA follows: TGTGCCAGCAGTTACCCCGGGGCAGGGGCCAACGTCCTGACTTTC. The encoded protein is CASSYPGAGANVLTF.